The source of this TCR beta chain is a study of tumor and adjacent non-tumor tissue in lung cancer. As concerns this clonotype: Its antigen is unknown. Relative to the germline gene, one junction end is altered; a read error may explain this.

Points from the study as a whole: Top 100 clones took a larger repertoire share in normal lung.

A modified ARM-PCR protocol with three rounds of nested PCR amplified TCRbeta. In TCRdb, the multiplex PCR reads were re-called with MiXCR into one record per CDR3 protein. Of about 200,000 distinct CDR3 sequences in the sample, around 70% were seen once. RNA was extracted from bulk tissue without any cell sorting. Newly diagnosed lung cancer patients had thoracic surgery in China, August–late 2014, without prior chemotherapy. CDR3 length equals 14 residues. CDR1 and CDR2 from the germline V gene are SGHAT and FQNNGV. This sequence originates from a man in his sixties with non-small cell lung cancer. Sequencing used lung tumor tissue. The chain is built from TRBV11-2 and TRBJ1-4; D is possibly TRBD1 (6 bases). CDR3 bases: TGTGCCAGGAGCCCAAGGACAGAGATGGAAAAACTATTTTTT. Its protein product is CARSPRTEMEKLFF. Variable domain in full (rest from reference TRBV11-2 and TRBJ1-4): EAGVAQSPRYKIIEKRQSVAFWCNPISGHATLYWYQQILGQGPKLLIQFQNNGVVDDSQLPKDRFSAERLKGVDSTLKIQPAKLEDSAVYLCARSPRTEMEKLFFGSGTQLSVL.